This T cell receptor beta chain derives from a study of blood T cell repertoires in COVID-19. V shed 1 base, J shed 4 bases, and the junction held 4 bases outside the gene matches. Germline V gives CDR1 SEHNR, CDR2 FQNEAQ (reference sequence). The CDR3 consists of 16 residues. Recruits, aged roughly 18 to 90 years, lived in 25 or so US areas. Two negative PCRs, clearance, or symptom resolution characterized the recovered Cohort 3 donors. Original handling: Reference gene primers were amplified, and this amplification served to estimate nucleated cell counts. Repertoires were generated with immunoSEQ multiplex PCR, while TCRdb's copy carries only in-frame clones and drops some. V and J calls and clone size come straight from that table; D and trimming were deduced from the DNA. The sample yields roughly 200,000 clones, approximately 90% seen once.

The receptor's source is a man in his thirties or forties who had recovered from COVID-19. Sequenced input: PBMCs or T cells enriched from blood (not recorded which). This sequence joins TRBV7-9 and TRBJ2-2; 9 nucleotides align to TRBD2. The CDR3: CASSLGGRAITGELFF. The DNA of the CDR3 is TGTGCCAGCAGCTTAGGCGGGAGGGCCATCACCGGGGAGCTGTTTTTT.